This T cell receptor beta chain came from a study of beta chain features in type 1 diabetes (dated by TCRdb to between 2017 and 2018). With respect to the entire study: Mean age, gender distribution, total cell number and subset yield were not different between patients and healthy donors. A total of 100 million to 110 million sorted cells were examined across all samples, and a strong correlation was observed between cell number per subset and RNA yield. In the study, recently diagnosed type 1 diabetes patients and matched healthy donors were compared on the TCRB repertoires of their sorted circulating CD4+ T cell subsets. Whereas all 30 or so donors provided naive and central memory subsets, regulatory and stem cell-like memory subsets were isolated from just 8 patients and roughly 8 healthy donors. On the study overall, not on this receptor specifically: In all four CD4+ subsets, TCRB CDR3 length was moderately but significantly shorter in type 1 diabetes patients. At VDJ recombination sites, type 1 diabetes patients had fewer insertions and more deleted nucleotides, which implies abnormalities in thymic rearrangement. Sequencing cDNA rather than genomic DNA could over-represent highly expressing activated cells, although activation and CD3 levels did not differ between groups. Naive, central memory and regulatory TCRB repertoires appeared to be more similar among patients than among healthy donors. Shorter templates might be favored by PCR, yet because patient and control samples were amplified and corrected together, any such skew would affect both groups equally. Because small numbers of individuals were included in the HLA sub-analyses, any influence of HLA type on TCRB rearrangement was left unresolved.

Reading the germline V gene gives CDR1 SGHRS and CDR2 YFSETQ. V and J lose 2 bases and 0 bases, and a span of 14 bases separates them. The CDR3 spans 16 residues, from the cysteine through the phenylalanine. Only the CDR3 portion is preserved as DNA: 48 bases, with reading frame beginning at the first base. Each donor gave one peripheral blood draw, averaging about 100 mL, which was collected into heparinised tubes. A BD FACSAria II was used to sort naive, central memory, regulatory and stem cell-like memory CD4+ T cells with a panel that included CD45RO, CCR7, CD25, CD127, CD95 and CD27. Purity was above 98% for every sorted population. PBMCs were separated immediately by Lymphoprep density gradient centrifugation and were stained directly, without being cultured. To minimize batch effects, samples were stained and sorted in pairs, one healthy donor with one patient per experiment. All of the isolated RNA was reverse transcribed with the High Capacity cDNA Reverse Transcription Kit, so expressed TCRB transcripts were sequenced. Deep immunoSEQ sequencing was performed on naive, central memory and regulatory T cell samples, with an average of roughly 4 million total reads per sample. Sorted cells were lysed in RLT buffer, and RNA was extracted using DNase-treated RNeasy Micro or Mini kits according to cell number. To prevent cross-contamination, every cell subset was processed on its own, while patient and healthy donor samples were processed together. Using the immunoSEQ multiplex PCR, TCRB sequences were amplified from cDNA into 87-bp fragments spanning the CDR3 region. Amplicons were sequenced on the Illumina HiSeq platform. The original methods were these. Synthetic template baselines were used to correct PCR bias computationally, reads within Hamming distance 2 were collapsed, and singletons that could not be merged were discarded. Reads were aligned against IMGT to assign V, D and J genes, CDR3 length and insertions or deletions at six rearrangement sites. Within each subset, clonotype counts were normalized to sorted cell number, and only after that were true diversity and Gini coefficients computed with the tcR R package. The overlap coefficient, calculated on TCRB nucleotide sequences, was used to quantify repertoire sharing. As a proxy for the pre-selection repertoire, out-of-frame TCRB sequences from naive cells were analyzed. The table comes from immuneACCESS by way of TCRdb, which keeps in-frame sequences with V and J called. Part of the clones is missing from these tables; in studies checked, under half for an unresolved V gene and the rest for unknown reasons. The V and J calls and clone size come from that table; D and trimming were worked out from the DNA. This sample has a few hundred thousand clones in its table, and 15% of those were observed once. The ten top clones hold less than 0.02% of the sample.

With respect to this clone: What antigen it recognizes has not been identified. The sample holds no much larger clone one base away, and base qualities are not on file.

The TCR was taken from a man in his late teens or twenties with type 1 diabetes. This chain is built from TRBV5-1 and TRBJ1-2; TRBD1 is a weak D gene call, 6 bases matching. The sequenced sample was naive CD4+ T cells from blood. The cell subset or site label corresponds to: true naive CD4+ T cells. The CDR3 region has the sequence CASSFLTGRANYGYTF. The bases are TGCGCCAGCAGCTTTCTCACAGGGAGAGCTAACTATGGCTACACCTTC.